These 27 T cell receptor beta chains originate from one sample sequenced in a study of cytomegalovirus exposure and HLA in healthy donors. A multiplex PCR was run with 60 Vbeta primers and 13 Jbeta primers. Method: immunoSEQ multiplex PCR; TCRdb's copy keeps in-frame clones and lacks some. The table includes about 170,000 clones, 80% detected once. Sequenced input: PBMCs. The receptor set was obtained from a woman in her fifties or sixties in good health and CMV-seropositive.

The chain combines TRBV7-8 with TRBJ2-1, with a tentative D call TRBD1 (8 bases). V lost 5 bases and J 7 bases, leaving 24 bases between the germline ends. Germline V gives CDR1 SGHVS, CDR2 FQNEAQ. The CDR3 has 17 amino acids. The chain's CDR3 is CASSLHRGGYLSNEQFF. In DNA form, the CDR3 reads TGTGCCAGCAGCCTTCACAGGGGGGGGTATTTGAGTAATGAGCAGTTCTTC.

The chain has TRBV19 and TRBJ2-1, with no clear D. V lost 6 bases and J lost 8, with 14 bases in between. This CDR3 has 13 amino acids. Looked up from germline, CDR1 is LNHDA and CDR2 is SQIVND (reference sequence). The CDR3 DNA reads as TGTGCCAGTAGGTCACAAGTCCCCCATGAGCAGTTCTTC. It codes for CASRSQVPHEQFF.

V and J are TRBV20-1 and TRBJ2-5; no clear D. V lost 1 base to trimming and J lost 5 bases, with 5 bases between them. Looked up from germline, CDR1 is DFQATT and CDR2 is SNEGSKA (reference sequence). The CDR3 has 11 residues. CDR3 region: CSARVQETQYF. Here the CDR3 DNA reads TGCAGTGCTAGAGTCCAGGAGACCCAGTACTTC.

The chain has TRBV7-8 and TRBJ2-2, with D unresolved. Trimming cost V 1 base and J 7 bases, with 19 bases left between them. The CDR3 length is 17 residues. The germline V gene encodes CDR1 SGHVS and CDR2 FQNEAQ. CDR3 nucleotide sequence: TGTGCCAGCAGCTTAGGATGGCCTACCCAGCCGGGCGGGGAGCTGTTTTTT. Its translation: CASSLGWPTQPGGELFF.

V usage is TRBV6-6 and J usage is TRBJ2-7; D possibly corresponds to TRBD1 (6 bases). The V gene lost 6 bases and the J gene lost 2 bases, with 20 bases spanning the gap. The germline V gene has CDR1 MNHNY and CDR2 SVGAGI (reference sequence). The CDR3 is made up of 16 amino acids. DNA of the CDR3: TGTGCCAGCAGAGAAACCCGGGACAAGGGTCCCTACGAGCAGTACTTC. Residues: CASRETRDKGPYEQYF.

This clone appeared a single time. This chain connects TRBV7-2 to TRBJ1-5, with D hard to call. CDR1 SGHTA and CDR2 FQGNSA come from the germline V gene. This CDR3 has 12 amino acids. The V and J ends lost 3 bases and 5 bases respectively, with 5 bases between them. The CDR3 reads CASSFLYQPQHF. The CDR3 DNA reads TGTGCCAGCAGCTTTCTTTATCAGCCCCAGCATTTT.

This clone was observed once. Relative to the germline gene, one junction end is altered; a read error may explain this. The chain joins TRBV30 to TRBJ1-3; D is unresolved. The CDR3 runs 15 residues. CDR1 and CDR2 from the germline V gene are GTSNPN and SVGIG (reference sequence). CDR3 amino acids: CAWGVREGLGNTIYF. The CDR3 nucleotides are TGTGCCTGGGGTGTACGGGAAGGTCTCGGAAACACCATATATTTT.

The rearrangement uses TRBV7-2 and TRBJ1-4; 8 positions agree with TRBD1. V gave up 8 bases and J gave up 4 bases; unmatched junction bases: 9. Looked up from germline, CDR1 is SGHTA and CDR2 is FQGNSA. The CDR3 covers 15 residues. The CDR3: CASGAGTGINEKLFF. The CDR3 DNA reads TGTGCCAGCGGGGCTGGGACAGGAATTAATGAAAAACTGTTTTTT.

The gene calls are TRBV7-3 and TRBJ1-1; tentative D call: TRBD1 (6 bases). The CDR3 length is 15 residues. Looked up from germline, CDR1 is SGHTA and CDR2 is FQGTGA. V shed 2 bases and J shed 0 bases, with 10 bases lying between them. CDR3 loop: CASSLVAGVNTEAFF. In DNA form, the CDR3 reads TGTGCCAGCAGCTTAGTGGCAGGGGTGAACACTGAAGCTTTCTTT.

This clone was recorded only once. The J gene is TRBJ1-4, the V gene TRBV4-3; D may be TRBD1 (6 bases). Germline V lookup: CDR1 LGHNA, CDR2 YSLEER. There are 15 residues in the CDR3. Trimming pared 5 bases from V and 2 bases from J, leaving 12 bases between. In DNA, the CDR3 is TGCGCCAGCAGCGCCTCAGGGGCGACTAATGAAAAACTGTTTTTT. It translates to CASSASGATNEKLFF.

A few counts support this clone. The rearrangement joins TRBV7-8 to TRBJ2-3; TRBD2 agrees at 7 bases. The ends lost 1 base at V and 2 bases at J; junction bases unmatched: 9. The V gene's germline CDR1 is SGHVS and CDR2 FQNEAQ. This CDR3 spans 17 amino acids. The CDR3 loop is CASSLEVRESFTDTQYF. Written as DNA, the CDR3 is TGTGCCAGCAGCTTAGAGGTGCGGGAGTCATTCACAGATACGCAGTATTTT.

The J gene is TRBJ2-4, the V gene TRBV7-2; D unresolved. The CDR3 is made up of 16 amino acids. The germline V and J ends were trimmed by 0 bases and 5 bases, with 14 bases remaining between them. Germline-derived CDR1 and CDR2 are SGHTA and FQGNSA. The CDR3 DNA sequence: TGTGCCAGCAGCTTAGCGGCAACAGAGAACCAAAACATTCAGTACTTC. It codes for CASSLAATENQNIQYF. The full variable domain, rest sourced from reference TRBV7-2 and TRBJ2-4, is GAGVSQSPSNKVTEKGKDVELRCDPISGHTALYWYRQSLGQGLEFLIYFQGNSAPDKSGLPSDRFSAERTGGSVSTLTIQRTQQEDSAVYLCASSLAATENQNIQYFGAGTRLSVL.

This clone was counted between two and nine times. The chain carries TRBV4-3 and TRBJ1-5; D may be TRBD1 (5 bases). V was pared by 1 base and J by 13 bases, with 14 bases between. The germline gives CDR1 LGHNA, CDR2 YSLEER. The CDR3 has 13 amino acids. The CDR3 DNA follows: TGCGCCAGCAGCCAAGCAGTAGGTAGACAGCAGCATTTT. Translating it yields CASSQAVGRQQHF.

V usage is TRBV7-3 and J usage is TRBJ2-2; 9 bases line up with TRBD1. The CDR3 is made up of 16 amino acids. Unmatched junction bases numbered 3, after V lost 0 bases and J lost 4 bases. Germline CDR1 reads SGHTA; CDR2 reads FQGTGA. The CDR3 spells CASSLTGTGFTGELFF. The CDR3 DNA sequence: TGTGCCAGCAGCTTAACGGGGACAGGGTTCACCGGGGAGCTGTTTTTT.

As to this clone: One end of the junction fails to match germline, which may point to a read error. Other nucleotide sequences in the sample specify the same CDR3. The V call is TRBV5-1, the J call TRBJ2-5; TRBD2 is a possible D gene (5 bases). Germline V lookup: CDR1 SGHRS, CDR2 YFSETQ. This CDR3 contains 16 residues. CDR3 protein: CASSPAPAAGQETQYF. The DNA of the CDR3 is TGTGCCAGCAGCCCCGCCCCAGCGGCTGGGCAAGAGACCCAGTACTTC.

This chain joins TRBV9 and TRBJ1-5; D ambiguous. Looked up from germline, CDR1 is SGDLS and CDR2 is YYNGEE. There are 16 residues in the CDR3. Between the trimmed V and J ends, which lost 3 bases and 0 bases, there was a span of 13 bases. The DNA for the CDR3 is TGTGCCAGCAGCGCCGGCGAGGGAAATAGCAATCAGCCCCAGCATTTT. As protein: CASSAGEGNSNQPQHF.

In this sample, this clone turned up once. V gene TRBV7-9 combines with J gene TRBJ2-7; D might be TRBD2 (5 bases). Trimming took 3 bases from V and 0 from J, leaving 15 bases between them. Germline-derived CDR1 and CDR2 are SEHNR and FQNEAQ (reference sequence). The CDR3 totals 16 residues. CDR3 residues: CASSLVAAERSYEQYF. Here the CDR3 DNA reads TGTGCCAGCAGCTTGGTCGCAGCGGAACGCTCCTACGAGCAGTACTTC. Based on the CDR3 plus reference TRBV7-9 and TRBJ2-7, the full variable domain is DTGVSQNPRHKITKRGQNVTFRCDPISEHNRLYWYRQTLGQGPEFLTYFQNEAQLEKSRLLSDRFSAERPKGSFSTLEIQRTEQGDSAMYLCASSLVAAERSYEQYFGPGTRLTVT.

This clone was counted a few times. This chain connects TRBV30 to TRBJ1-2; D not resolved. CDR3 length: 13 amino acids. The V end lost 2 bases, the J end lost 8 bases, and 15 bases lay between the germline ends. Germline loops: CDR1 GTSNPN, CDR2 SVGIG (reference sequence). The CDR3 DNA reads as TGTGCCTGGAGTCCCGGGGAGGCCAACGGCTACACCTTC. It yields the protein CAWSPGEANGYTF.

This clone was recorded once. This rearrangement joins TRBV7-6 to TRBJ1-3, with D perhaps matching TRBD1 (5 bases). The germline V gene has CDR1 SGHVS and CDR2 FNYEAQ. CDR3 length: 15 amino acids. The V end lost 1 base, the J end lost 3 bases, and 10 bases lay between the germline ends. CDR3 region: CASSLEGRLGNTIYF. CDR3 coding DNA: TGTGCCAGCAGCTTAGAGGGGCGCCTTGGAAACACCATATATTTT. Using reference TRBV7-6 and TRBJ1-3 for the parts outside the CDR3, the full variable domain is GAGVSQSPRYKVTKRGQDVALRCDPISGHVSLYWYRQALGQGPEFLTYFNYEAQQDKSGLPNDRFSAERPEGSISTLTIQRTEQRDSAMYRCASSLEGRLGNTIYFGEGSWLTVV.

The chain combines TRBV29-1 with TRBJ2-2, with D unclear. The CDR3 contains 13 residues. The germline V gene encodes CDR1 SQVTM and CDR2 ANQGSEA. Trimming pared 6 bases from V and 1 base from J, leaving 9 bases between. CDR3 coding DNA: TGCAGCGTGGATACAGTGAACACCGGGGAGCTGTTTTTT. It specifies CSVDTVNTGELFF.

This chain links TRBV4-2 with TRBJ2-3, with TRBD1 as a possible D gene (6 bases). The germline V gene encodes CDR1 LGHNA and CDR2 YNFKEQ. The CDR3 spans 15 residues. V shed 3 bases and J shed 0 bases, with 10 bases lying between them. The CDR3 nucleotides are TGTGCCAGCAGCCAGGTGGGGGCTAGCACAGATACGCAGTATTTT. It is translated as CASSQVGASTDTQYF.

The rearrangement joins TRBV2 to TRBJ1-2; D is uncertain. The CDR3 spans 12 residues. The germline V gene encodes CDR1 SNHLY and CDR2 FYNNEI. Trimming removed 3 bases at V and 3 bases at J, with 5 bases between. The CDR3 loop reads CASSESYYGYTF. The CDR3, as DNA: TGTGCCAGCAGTGAGTCGTACTATGGCTACACCTTC.

The rearrangement joins TRBV7-8 to TRBJ2-5; 7 nucleotides align to TRBD2. The trim removed 5 bases at V and 5 bases at J, leaving 8 bases unmatched. Germline CDR1 and CDR2: SGHVS and FQNEAQ. CDR3 length equals 14 residues. CDR3 sequence: CASSPPGLLETQYF. CDR3 bases: TGTGCCAGCAGCCCTCCGGGACTATTGGAGACCCAGTACTTC.

The CDR3 bases are TGCGCCAGCAGCTTGGTCGGGGAGAGGGATACGCAGTATTTT. It encodes CASSLVGERDTQYF. The chain recombines TRBV5-1 with TRBJ2-3; possibly TRBD2 for D (5 bases). In germline, CDR1 is SGHRS, CDR2 YFSETQ. The CDR3 has 14 residues. The V end lost 0 bases, the J end lost 6 bases, and 11 bases lay between the germline ends.

The CDR3 nucleotides read TGTGCCAGCAGTGATACACGACAGAACACCGGGGAGCTGTTTTTT. Its protein is CASSDTRQNTGELFF. The gene calls are TRBV25-1 and TRBJ2-2; D uncertain. V shed 3 bases and J shed 1 base, with 9 bases lying between them. This CDR3 spans 15 amino acids. Per germline, CDR1 MGHDK and CDR2 SYGVNS. The whole variable domain, remainder taken from reference TRBV25-1 and TRBJ2-2, is EADIYQTPRYLVIGTGKKITLECSQTMGHDKMYWYQQDPGMELHLIHYSYGVNSTEKGDLSSESTVSRIRTEHFPLTLESARPSHTSQYLCASSDTRQNTGELFFGEGSRLTVL.

The chain links TRBV5-4 to TRBJ2-3; 15 positions agree with TRBD2. The V segment lost 9 bases and the J segment 5 bases; nucleotides outside the gene matches: 4. The length of the CDR3 is 14 residues. In germline, CDR1 is SGHNT, CDR2 YYREEE (reference sequence). CDR3 region: CATPGLAGGDTQYF. The CDR3, as DNA: TGTGCCACCCCGGGACTAGCGGGAGGAGATACGCAGTATTTT.

J is TRBJ2-3 and V is TRBV7-2, with a weak D call TRBD1 (5 bases). Trimming stripped 6 bases from V and 8 bases from J, with 12 bases between. The V gene's germline CDR1 is SGHTA and CDR2 FQGNSA. This CDR3 is 12 amino acids long. CDR3 coding DNA: TGTGCCAGCAGTCCAGGGATTGGTACGCAGTATTTT. Amino acid sequence: CASSPGIGTQYF.